The T cell receptor (beta chain) described here comes from a study of blood T cell repertoires in COVID-19. In the study overall: COVID-19 samples from acute and convalescent phases originated in the United States, Italy and Spain. PBMCs, B-cell-depleted T cells, or T cells provided the cDNA or gDNA that made up the material.

Under the authors' procedure: Quantification of nucleated cells was approximated via reference gene primer amplification. Measured with immunoSEQ multiplex PCR; TCRdb has only the in-frame clones, and not every one. The V and J calls and clone size were taken over from that table, and D and trimming were inferred from the DNA. The table shows about 130,000 clones, with about 85% occurring only once. Deletions cut 6 bases from V and 4 bases from J, with 8 bases between. This CDR3 comprises 12 residues. CDR1 and CDR2 from the germline V gene are MNHEY and SVGAGI. The clonotype originates from a human donor in a cohort sampled during active COVID-19. The V gene is TRBV6-5, the J gene TRBJ2-3; D is unresolved. Specimen: peripheral blood. The CDR3 protein is CASSPTADTQYF. Written as DNA, the CDR3 is TGTGCCAGCAGCCCCACTGCAGATACGCAGTATTTT.